The clone carrying this TCR beta chain was seen only once. Antigen: not known. Different DNA sequences within this sample yield the same CDR3. This sample is part of a study of shared clonotypes between healthy human individuals. Study observations and caveats: It was the non-shared clonotypes that had lower generation probabilities than clonotypes shared by all four donors. A limitation of the genetic and exposure-history diversity represented arose from few donors.

Assay execution proceeded at the deep level. Produced via immunoSEQ multiplex PCR; TCRdb's table is partial and in-frame only. In the table there are roughly 760,000 clones, 74% of which are singletons. The CDR3 consists of 13 residues. V was cut by 5 bases and J by 8 bases, with 15 bases left in between. CDR1 and CDR2 (germline): MDHEN, SYDVKM. Donors comprised healthy HIV-negative adults lacking recent acute infections or vaccinations. The sequencing sample was made of memory CD4+ T cells sorted from blood. Sample subset: CD45RA-negative fraction. This TCR was sampled from a woman aged 25 to 39 in good health. The chain recombines TRBV28 with TRBJ1-2, with D perhaps TRBD1 (6 bases). CDR3 nucleotides: TGTGCCAGCAGTCTCCCCCAGGGGTGGGGCTACACCTTC. It translates to CASSLPQGWGYTF.